This is a list of T cell receptor beta chains from one sample in a study of blood T cell repertoires in COVID-19. Sequencing used immunoSEQ multiplex PCR; TCRdb keeps in-frame clones, though not all of them. The sample lists 89,000 or so clones, approximately 81% seen once, with 38% in the top ten. Sequenced material: peripheral blood. The source of these receptors is an elderly man with acute or convalescent COVID-19. Each CDR3 is given with its conserved first and last residue. The D gene is left open where the match is weak.

>TRBV9|TRBJ2-7|.
CASSYTRFDEQYF
>TRBV15|TRBJ1-1|TRBD1
CATSRGDRVGTEAFF
>TRBV14|TRBJ2-5|TRBD1
CASSHRTGGQETQYF
>TRBV7-2|TRBJ2-7|.
CASSLAVARQYEQYF
>TRBV14|TRBJ1-2|.
CASSPEDSYGYTF
>TRBV9|TRBJ2-1|.
CASSVGGQLGGQGSYNEQFF
>TRBV7-2|TRBJ2-5|TRBD1
CASSLGQQETQYF
>TRBV28|TRBJ1-6|TRBD1
CASSLAGTGHYNSPLHF
>TRBV7-8|TRBJ1-1|.
CASSRQMNTEAFF
>TRBV28|TRBJ2-3|TRBD2
CASSLTLAAGTDTQYF
>TRBV7-3|TRBJ2-2|.
CASSLTAPHTGELFF
>TRBV5-1|TRBJ2-3|.
CASRPQGRSTDTQYF
>TRBV7-9|TRBJ1-1|TRBD1
CASGRQGRMNTEAFF
>TRBV7-3|TRBJ1-2|TRBD1
CASSPGTGRGYTF
>TRBV11-3|TRBJ2-2|.
CASSLVTGVNTGELFF
>TRBV5-5|TRBJ2-3|TRBD2
CASSRPSGSSTDTQYF
>TRBV9|TRBJ1-6|.
CASSVVSNSPLHF
>TRBV19|TRBJ2-1|TRBD2
CASNRREARNEQFF
>TRBV24-1|TRBJ2-5|.
CATSDGAVETQYF
>TRBV6-5|TRBJ1-6|TRBD1
CASTQGAPGNSPLHF
>TRBV2|TRBJ1-2|.
CASSVDWQGRGYTF
>TRBV9|TRBJ1-1|.
CASSVSRGGTEAFF
>TRBV5-1|TRBJ2-2|TRBD2
CASSLGVSGALNTGELFF